These T cell receptor beta chains were read from a single sample in a study of beta chain features in type 1 diabetes. Some clones are missing from TCRdb's copy, which holds only in-frame ones; the method was immunoSEQ multiplex PCR. The sample yields under 950,000 clones, roughly 16% seen once. The sequencing sample was made of naive CD4+ T cells from blood. Source of these receptors: a woman younger than 35 in good health. The CDR3 runs from the conserved cysteine through the conserved F or W. The D gene is left open where the match is weak. Part of the rows lack a size; the others show once, few, many or a class for expanded clones.

CDR3 protein,CDR3 DNA,V gene,D gene,clone size,J gene
CASSLGGRIHEQYF,TGTGCCAGCAGCTTAGGCGGGAGGATCCACGAGCAGTACTTC,TRBV11-1,TRBD2,.,TRBJ2-7
CASSVAGLAGQNSYNEQFF,TGTGCCAGCAGCGTGGCAGGTCTAGCGGGGCAAAACTCCTACAATGAGCAGTTCTTC,TRBV9,TRBD2,few,TRBJ2-1
CASSLTGRPDTQYF,TGCGCCAGCAGCTTGACAGGCCGTCCAGATACGCAGTATTTT,TRBV5-1,.,.,TRBJ2-3
CASSLLAAVTYEQYF,TGTGCCAGCAGTTTATTAGCGGCAGTTACCTACGAGCAGTACTTC,TRBV27,.,few,TRBJ2-7
CASSLDISGSYNEQFF,TGTGCCAGCAGCTTAGATATTAGCGGCTCCTACAATGAGCAGTTCTTC,TRBV7-2,.,few,TRBJ2-1
CASSLVPTSGRAKEQYF,TGTGCCAGCAGTTTGGTCCCGACTAGCGGGAGGGCGAAAGAGCAGTACTTC,TRBV28,TRBD2,few,TRBJ2-7
CSAGTGAPYEQYF,TGCAGCGCCGGGACAGGGGCTCCGTACGAGCAGTACTTC,TRBV29-1,TRBD1,few,TRBJ2-7
CASSEAALSYNEQFF,TGTGCCAGCAGTGAAGCGGCACTGAGCTACAATGAGCAGTTCTTC,TRBV2,.,.,TRBJ2-1
CASSVASGRSGGEQFF,TGTGCCAGCAGCGTAGCTAGCGGGAGGTCTGGCGGTGAGCAGTTCTTC,TRBV9,TRBD2,few,TRBJ2-1
CASSPPLSVGGDSFF,TGTGCCAGCTCACCCCCCCTTTCGGTCGGAGGGGATTCGTTCTTC,TRBV18,.,.,TRBJ2-1
CASSIGGATDTQYF,TGCGCCAGCAGCATCGGGGGCGCCACAGATACGCAGTATTTT,TRBV5-1,.,.,TRBJ2-3
CASSLNYEQYF,TGTGCCAGCAGCCTCAACTACGAGCAGTACTTC,TRBV9,.,few,TRBJ2-7
CASSLTGSNTIYF,TGTGCCAGCAGCCTGACAGGGTCTAACACCATATATTTT,TRBV5-8,TRBD1,.,TRBJ1-3
CASSFTGTGRETQYF,TGCGCCAGCAGCTTCACCGGGACAGGGCGAGAGACCCAGTACTTC,TRBV5-1,TRBD1,.,TRBJ2-5
CASSSGSGVWRETQYF,TGTGCCAGCAGTTCCGGTAGCGGGGTCTGGCGGGAGACCCAGTACTTC,TRBV28,TRBD2,few,TRBJ2-5
CASSYSGQFTGELFF,TGTGCCAGCAGTTACTCGGGTCAGTTCACCGGGGAGCTGTTTTTT,TRBV6-5,.,.,TRBJ2-2
CASSRNGEGNEQFF,TGTGCCAGCTCGCGAAACGGGGAGGGTAATGAGCAGTTCTTC,TRBV18,TRBD2,few,TRBJ2-1
CASSPTRRRDEQFF,TGTGCCAGCAGTCCAACCCGGCGGCGGGATGAGCAGTTCTTC,TRBV7-3,.,.,TRBJ2-1
CASSLGTVRTDTQYF,TGCGCCAGCAGCCTCGGGACAGTTCGCACAGATACGCAGTATTTT,TRBV5-4,TRBD1,once,TRBJ2-3
CATTQGTSYEQYF,TGTGCCACCACCCAGGGGACATCCTACGAGCAGTACTTC,TRBV6-6,.,.,TRBJ2-7
CAISPGIEQFF,TGTGCCATCAGCCCCGGTATTGAGCAGTTCTTC,TRBV10-3,.,few,TRBJ2-1
CASSSRGLQETQYF,TGTGCCAGCAGCTCCCGGGGACTTCAAGAGACCCAGTACTTC,TRBV9,.,.,TRBJ2-5
CASSPSGLTDTQYF,TGTGCCAGCAGTCCGTCGGGTCTCACAGATACGCAGTATTTT,TRBV28,.,.,TRBJ2-3
CASSLDRAYEQYF,TGTGCCAGCAGCTTGGACAGGGCCTACGAGCAGTACTTC,TRBV7-9,TRBD1,.,TRBJ2-7
CASSLAGSRGGSYEQYF,TGCGCCAGCAGCTTGGCAGGATCGCGAGGGGGTAGCTACGAGCAGTACTTC,TRBV5-1,.,few,TRBJ2-7
CASSETGAFGNTIYF,TGTGCCAGCTCTGAAACAGGGGCCTTTGGAAACACCATATATTTT,TRBV18,TRBD1,.,TRBJ1-3
CASSYGEETQYF,TGTGCCAGCAGTTACGGGGAAGAGACCCAGTACTTC,TRBV6-6,.,.,TRBJ2-5
CASSPLAGIRYEQYF,TGTGCCAGCAGCCCGTTAGCGGGAATTCGGTACGAGCAGTACTTC,TRBV11-1,TRBD2,few,TRBJ2-7
CAIRRAAQETQYF,TGTGCCATCAGGCGGGCAGCTCAAGAGACCCAGTACTTC,TRBV10-3,.,.,TRBJ2-5
CASSLEGGRTEAFF,TGTGCCAGCAGCTTGGAAGGGGGGAGAACTGAAGCTTTCTTT,TRBV5-4,.,.,TRBJ1-1
CASSTGSTDTQYF,TGTGCCAGCAGCACAGGTAGCACAGATACGCAGTATTTT,TRBV5-4,.,.,TRBJ2-3
CASSFRGNSGANVLTF,TGTGCCAGTAGTTTCCGTGGGAACTCTGGGGCCAACGTCCTGACTTTC,TRBV19,.,.,TRBJ2-6